One and the same sample provided the 25 T cell receptor beta chains below, sequenced in a study of T cell repertoires in cytomegalovirus infection. These receptors lack a known antigen. MiXCR, run by TCRdb on the reads, gives a single entry per CDR3 protein. The sample holds 600,000 to 700,000 distinct CDR3 sequences; about 30% are singletons and the top ten take roughly 18%. The sample here was cultured PBMCs, taken from culture after CMV antigen stimulation. The receptor source for this set is a human donor in good health (CMV status not recorded). Some clones in this sample may be carry-over from other donors' samples.

This clonotype was seen repeatedly, ten times or more. Here the CDR3 DNA reads TGTGCCAGCAGCTTAAAGGTTAGACCGTTCCGAGCTGGGGCCAACGTCCTGACTTTC. Its translation: CASSLKVRPFRAGANVLTF. V is TRBV7-2 and J is TRBJ2-6; D is unresolved. This CDR3 spans 19 amino acids. Trimming pared 2 bases from V and 2 bases from J, leaving 19 bases between. Germline assignment: CDR1 SGHTA and CDR2 FQGNSA.

This clonotype was seen a few times. The chain has TRBV27 and TRBJ1-2, with 7 bases aligning to TRBD1. Germline loops: CDR1 MNHEY, CDR2 SMNVEV (reference sequence). The V gene end was trimmed by 6 bases and the J gene end by 4 bases; junction bases not matched to a gene: 8. This CDR3 region has 14 residues. The CDR3 sequence is CASSSPGQTYGYTF. In nucleotides, the CDR3 is TGTGCCAGCAGCTCCCCGGGACAGACCTATGGCTACACCTTC.

The rearrangement joins TRBV19 to TRBJ1-5; D remains unclear. The length of the CDR3 is 14 residues. CDR1 and CDR2 (germline): LNHDA, SQIVND (reference sequence). Between the trimmed V and J ends, which lost 9 bases and 0 bases, there was a span of 12 bases. The DNA for the CDR3 is TGTGCCAGCGAGCTGATTTATAGCAATCAGCCCCAGCATTTT. Amino acid sequence: CASELIYSNQPQHF.

The chain recombines TRBV7-2 with TRBJ2-2; D is unclear. This CDR3 is 16 amino acids long. Germline CDR1 is SGHTA and CDR2 is FQGNSA. Between the trimmed V and J ends, which lost 2 bases and 0 bases, there was a span of 10 bases. The CDR3 is CASSLRGGTNTGELFF. The CDR3 region has the DNA TGTGCCAGCAGCTTAAGAGGCGGAACGAACACCGGGGAGCTGTTTTTT.

A few counts support this clonotype. J is TRBJ2-5 and V is TRBV5-4; weak D call: TRBD1 (6 bases). The CDR3 has 15 residues. The germline gives CDR1 SGHNT, CDR2 YYREEE (reference sequence). Between the trimmed V and J ends, which lost 4 bases and 0 bases, there was a span of 13 bases. CDR3 protein: CASSMTRGYQETQYF. CDR3 DNA: TGTGCCAGCAGCATGACGAGGGGGTACCAAGAGACCCAGTACTTC.

In its sample, this clonotype was seen many times. V is TRBV6-1 and J is TRBJ1-4; TRBD1 matches at 7 bases. The CDR3 consists of 16 residues. J lost 8 bases, V lost 7 bases, and 16 bases had no gene match. Germline CDR1 reads MNHNS; CDR2 reads SASEGT. In DNA form, the CDR3 reads TGTGCCAGCACCCCTCTTTCGACAGGGACTATGGAAAAACTGTTTTTT. As protein: CASTPLSTGTMEKLFF.

This clonotype has just a few counts. Here the CDR3 reads CASSRQIRGEQYF. The CDR3 nucleotides read TGTGCCAGCAGCAGACAAATAAGGGGCGAGCAGTACTTC. This chain connects TRBV7-8 to TRBJ2-7, with D perhaps TRBD1 (5 bases). The length of the CDR3 is 13 residues. Per the germline V gene, CDR1 is SGHVS and CDR2 is FQNEAQ. The V end lost 5 bases, the J end lost 6 bases, and 14 bases lay between the germline ends.

The rearrangement joins TRBV12-3 or TRBV12-4 to TRBJ2-5, with TRBD2 matching 9 bases. The junction had 6 bases not matched to a gene; V was cut back by 7 bases and J by 6 bases. This CDR3 comprises 13 residues. This CDR3 is CASKTSGPQTQYF. The DNA of the CDR3 is TGTGCCAGCAAGACTAGCGGCCCCCAGACCCAGTACTTC.

This chain links TRBV4-1 with TRBJ1-5, with no clear D. Between the trimmed V and J ends, which lost 0 bases and 5 bases, there was a span of 20 bases. Germline CDR1 reads MGHRA; CDR2 reads YSYEKL. The CDR3 has 18 amino acids. CDR3 nucleotide sequence: TGCGCCAGCAGCCAAGATGGTTATGTGGGGAAGGAGGATCAGCCCCAGCATTTT. Protein product: CASSQDGYVGKEDQPQHF.

J is TRBJ1-5 and V is TRBV6-2 or TRBV6-3; D is possibly TRBD1 (5 bases). CDR1 and CDR2 (germline): MNHEY, SVGEGT. The CDR3 is 13 residues long. The V gene lost 10 bases and the J gene lost 0 bases, with 10 bases spanning the gap. The CDR3 reads CATGRTSNQPQHF. CDR3 DNA sequence: TGTGCCACGGGACGGACTAGCAATCAGCCCCAGCATTTT.

This clonotype was observed a few times. The chain has TRBV7-8 and TRBJ1-5; D gene unclear. The CDR3 totals 15 residues. Trimming pared 5 bases from V and 3 bases from J, leaving 14 bases between. CDR1 is SGHVS and CDR2 is FQNEAQ in the germline V gene. The CDR3 sequence: CASSPLRNDNQPQHF. The CDR3 bases are TGTGCCAGCAGCCCCCTGAGAAATGACAATCAGCCCCAGCATTTT.

This clonotype was counted a few times. V is TRBV12-3 or TRBV12-4 and J is TRBJ1-5, with a tentative D call TRBD1 (5 bases). The V end was cut by 4 bases, the J end by 5 bases, with 12 bases between. The CDR3 length is 14 residues. CDR3 sequence reads: CASSWDFMYQPQHF. The CDR3 region has the DNA TGTGCCAGCAGTTGGGACTTCATGTATCAGCCCCAGCATTTT.

This clonotype was detected many times. The chain joins TRBV7-2 to TRBJ2-7; no clear D. Germline loops: CDR1 SGHTA, CDR2 FQGNSA. The CDR3 totals 12 residues. The V end was cut by 5 bases, the J end by 7 bases, with 12 bases between. The CDR3 DNA sequence: TGTGCCAGCAGCCAACCCTCACGGGAGCAGTACTTC. It specifies CASSQPSREQYF.

This clonotype was counted between two and nine times. The J gene is TRBJ2-5, the V gene TRBV11-2; D might be TRBD2 (5 bases). The CDR3 totals 15 residues. The germline V gene encodes CDR1 SGHAT and CDR2 FQNNGV. V gave up 5 bases and J gave up 0 bases, with 13 bases separating them. CDR3 protein: CASSLPIGDQETQYF. For the CDR3, the DNA is TGTGCCAGCAGCCTACCTATCGGGGACCAAGAGACCCAGTACTTC.

The chain combines TRBV7-2 with TRBJ2-7; 8 nucleotides agree with TRBD1. CDR3 size: 14 residues. V shed 5 bases, J shed 5 bases, and the junction held 8 bases outside the gene matches. Germline assignment: CDR1 SGHTA and CDR2 FQGNSA. Here the CDR3 reads CASSLSGTGHEQYF. CDR3 DNA: TGTGCCAGCAGCCTGTCCGGGACAGGCCACGAGCAGTACTTC.

The chain joins TRBV6-1 to TRBJ2-5, with unresolved D. CDR3 length: 14 residues. Trimming took 8 bases from V and 6 from J, leaving 19 bases between them. CDR1 and CDR2 (germline): MNHNS, SASEGT. The CDR3 nucleotides read TGTGCCAGCCTCGAGCCGGCCCGCCCGAAGACCCAGTACTTC. It encodes CASLEPARPKTQYF.

As concerns this clonotype: The junction does not match germline at one end; this may be a read error. This rearrangement joins TRBV5-3 to TRBJ2-3, with 8 bases matching TRBD1. TRBV5-3 is classed as an ORF, of uncertain function. The CDR3 loop spans 15 amino acids. Written as DNA, the CDR3 is TGTGCCAGCAGCTTGGCTGGGACAGGCCTGGATACGCAGTATTTT. This sequence encodes CASSLAGTGLDTQYF.

This clonotype was counted at least ten times. This chain joins TRBV7-8 and TRBJ1-1; D call uncertain. V shed 3 bases and J shed 4 bases, with 9 bases lying between them. Germline CDR1 SGHVS, CDR2 FQNEAQ. This CDR3 region has 13 residues. As DNA, the CDR3 is TGTGCCAGCAGCTTTTCCCTGGGCACTGAAGCTTTCTTT. It codes for CASSFSLGTEAFF.

This clonotype occurred a few times. The chain couples TRBV15 to TRBJ2-7, with D perhaps TRBD2 (6 bases). CDR1 LNHNV and CDR2 YYDKDF come from the germline V gene (reference sequence). The CDR3 consists of 14 residues. The V end lost 8 bases, the J end lost 3 bases, and 17 bases lay between the germline ends. The CDR3 sequence: CATPSLRDYYEQYF. CDR3 bases: TGTGCCACCCCCAGTTTGCGGGATTACTACGAGCAGTACTTC.

The chain uses TRBV6-2 or TRBV6-3 and TRBJ2-7; no definite D call. CDR3 length: 16 residues. CDR1 is MNHEY and CDR2 is SVGEGT in the germline V gene. Trimming shortened V by 4 bases and J by 2 bases, and 18 bases separated the two germline ends. The CDR3 here is CASSSPQAGPPYEQYF. CDR3 bases: TGTGCCAGCAGTTCCCCTCAGGCAGGTCCACCCTACGAGCAGTACTTC.

The sample holds many counts of this clonotype. The chain joins TRBV7-2 to TRBJ1-6; D not certain. Germline V lookup: CDR1 SGHTA, CDR2 FQGNSA. Trimming cost V 5 bases and J 0 bases, with 17 bases left between them. This CDR3 is built from 18 residues. The CDR3 DNA follows: TGTGCCAGCAGCCCCTCGAGAGTCCTAGGCTCCTATAATTCACCCCTCCACTTT. This gives the protein CASSPSRVLGSYNSPLHF.

This rearrangement joins TRBV20-1 to TRBJ2-1; 8 bases match TRBD2. CDR3 length equals 14 residues. Germline CDR1 and CDR2: DFQATT and SNEGSKA (reference sequence). V shed 4 bases and J 5 bases; nucleotides not matched to a gene: 7. Here the CDR3 reads CSATRGGMNNEQFF. The CDR3 coding sequence is TGCAGTGCTACCCGGGGGGGGATGAACAATGAGCAGTTCTTC.

V gene TRBV18 combines with J gene TRBJ1-2; tentative D call: TRBD1 (6 bases). The CDR3 sequence is 15 residues long. The germline V gene encodes CDR1 KGHSH and CDR2 LQKENI. V was shortened by 4 bases and J by 0 bases, with 12 bases between the two germline ends. CDR3 loop: CASSLQGNANYGYTF. The DNA for the CDR3 is TGTGCCAGCTCACTCCAGGGGAATGCTAACTATGGCTACACCTTC. The whole variable domain, remainder taken from reference TRBV18 and TRBJ1-2, is NAGVMQNPRHLVRRRGQEARLRCSPMKGHSHVYWYRQLPEEGLKFMVYLQKENIIDESGMPKERFSAEFPKEGPSILRIQQVVRGDSAAYFCASSLQGNANYGYTFGSGTRLTVV.

This chain joins TRBV29-1 and TRBJ1-1, with D unclear. Germline loops: CDR1 SQVTM, CDR2 ANQGSEA. The CDR3 loop spans 11 amino acids. V was clipped by 3 bases and J by 1 base, with 3 bases between them. The CDR3 loop reads CSVERNTEAFF. The CDR3 DNA is TGCAGCGTTGAGAGGAACACTGAAGCTTTCTTT.

The chain recombines TRBV28 with TRBJ2-3; 9 nucleotides align to TRBD2. Germline lookup yields CDR1 MDHEN and CDR2 SYDVKM. The J segment lost 4 bases and the V segment lost 7 bases, leaving 9 bases of the junction unmatched. CDR3 length: 15 residues. In DNA form, the CDR3 reads TGTGCCAGCACCCCGGCGGGGGGGCCGGCAGATACGCAGTATTTT. Its protein product is CASTPAGGPADTQYF. The whole variable domain, filled in from reference TRBV28 and TRBJ2-3, reads DVKVTQSSRYLVKRTGEKVFLECVQDMDHENMFWYRQDPGLGLRLIYFSYDVKMKEKGDIPEGYSVSREKKERFSLILESASTNQTSMYLCASTPAGGPADTQYFGPGTRLTVL.